This is a list of T cell receptor beta chains from one sample in a study of cytomegalovirus exposure and HLA in healthy donors. Method: immunoSEQ multiplex PCR; TCRdb's copy keeps in-frame clones and lacks some. The sample has 130,000 to 150,000 clones; around two thirds are singletons. The sequencing sample was made of PBMCs. These receptors were taken from a woman aged 18-35 years in good health and CMV-seronegative. Both conserved end residues are part of each CDR3. D genes are given only for firm matches. A row's size may be missing; if present it is once, few, many or a size class.

CDR3 DNA: TGTGCCAGCAGCTTAAGCCCGGCGGCAAAACTGTTTTTT
CDR3 protein: CASSLSPAAKLFF
clone size: -
J gene: TRBJ1-4
V gene: TRBV11-2
D gene: -

CDR3 DNA: TGTGCCAGCAGCTTAGGAGCAACGACGGGGGAAAAACTGTTTTTT
CDR3 protein: CASSLGATTGEKLFF
clone size: few
J gene: TRBJ1-4
V gene: TRBV5-5
D gene: -

CDR3 DNA: TGCGCCAGCAGCGGGGGGGTCTACGAGCAGTACTTC
CDR3 protein: CASSGGVYEQYF
clone size: -
J gene: TRBJ2-7
V gene: TRBV5-1
D gene: TRBD2

CDR3 DNA: TGTGCCAGCAGCTTGGGAGTCCGGACTAGCGGGGATGAGCAGTTCTTC
CDR3 protein: CASSLGVRTSGDEQFF
clone size: -
J gene: TRBJ2-1
V gene: TRBV5-6
D gene: TRBD2

CDR3 DNA: TGTGCCAGCAGCCCCGGGGTATCGAATGAAAAACTGTTTTTT
CDR3 protein: CASSPGVSNEKLFF
clone size: -
J gene: TRBJ1-4
V gene: TRBV7-2
D gene: -

CDR3 DNA: -
CDR3 protein: CASSVVGAGTYNEQLF
clone size: -
J gene: TRBJ2-1
V gene: TRBV9
D gene: -

CDR3 DNA: TGTGCCAGCAGCCCTCGACAGGGTTTGATGTCTGAAGCTTTCTTT
CDR3 protein: CASSPRQGLMSEAFF
clone size: -
J gene: TRBJ1-1
V gene: TRBV14
D gene: TRBD1

CDR3 DNA: TGTGCCAGCACAACAGGGGGAGCTAACTATGGCTACACCTTC
CDR3 protein: CASTTGGANYGYTF
clone size: -
J gene: TRBJ1-2
V gene: TRBV28
D gene: TRBD1

CDR3 DNA: TGCAGCGCCCGGGACAGGGAAACGAGCTACACCTTC
CDR3 protein: CSARDRETSYTF
clone size: -
J gene: TRBJ1-2
V gene: TRBV29-1
D gene: TRBD1

CDR3 DNA: TGTGCCAGCAGTTCAAGGCCCGGGACAGGAGACTCCTACGAGCAGTACTTC
CDR3 protein: CASSSRPGTGDSYEQYF
clone size: -
J gene: TRBJ2-7
V gene: TRBV28
D gene: TRBD1

CDR3 DNA: TGTGCCAGCAGCCAGGGACAGGGACTCTCAAATGAAAAACTGTTTTTT
CDR3 protein: CASSQGQGLSNEKLFF
clone size: few
J gene: TRBJ1-4
V gene: TRBV9
D gene: TRBD1

CDR3 DNA: TGCGCCAGCAGCTTGGAGGGGGGGGACAATGAGCAGTTCTTC
CDR3 protein: CASSLEGGDNEQFF
clone size: few
J gene: TRBJ2-1
V gene: TRBV5-1
D gene: -

CDR3 DNA: TGTGCCAGCAGCCCCGGACAGAACACTGAAGCTTTCTTT
CDR3 protein: CASSPGQNTEAFF
clone size: -
J gene: TRBJ1-1
V gene: TRBV6-6
D gene: -

CDR3 DNA: TGTGCCAGCACCCCACCGGGGAATCAGCCCCAGCATTTT
CDR3 protein: CASTPPGNQPQHF
clone size: -
J gene: TRBJ1-5
V gene: TRBV28
D gene: -

CDR3 DNA: TGCAGTGCTAGACTCAATGAGCAGTTCTTC
CDR3 protein: CSARLNEQFF
clone size: -
J gene: TRBJ2-1
V gene: TRBV20-1
D gene: -

CDR3 DNA: TGTGCCAGCAAAAGGGGAAACACCGGGGAGCTGTTTTTT
CDR3 protein: CASKRGNTGELFF
clone size: once
J gene: TRBJ2-2
V gene: TRBV6-1
D gene: -

CDR3 DNA: TGCGCCAGCAGCCAAATGACAGGGTCCTACGAGCAGTACTTC
CDR3 protein: CASSQMTGSYEQYF
clone size: few
J gene: TRBJ2-7
V gene: TRBV4-1
D gene: TRBD1

CDR3 DNA: TGTGCCAGCAGTCCCGCCCTAGCTAACTATGGCTACACCTTC
CDR3 protein: CASSPALANYGYTF
clone size: -
J gene: TRBJ1-2
V gene: TRBV7-2
D gene: -

CDR3 DNA: TGTGCCAGCAGCTTGGACCTTAAGAGCATTCAAGAGACCCAGTACTTC
CDR3 protein: CASSLDLKSIQETQYF
clone size: -
J gene: TRBJ2-5
V gene: TRBV5-4
D gene: -

CDR3 DNA: TGTGCCAGCAGTCGGACAGGGGGCGCCGATGGCTACACCTTC
CDR3 protein: CASSRTGGADGYTF
clone size: -
J gene: TRBJ1-2
V gene: TRBV6-5
D gene: TRBD1

CDR3 DNA: TGTGCCAGCAGCGATAATCATCGACAGCCCAACTATGGCTACACCTTC
CDR3 protein: CASSDNHRQPNYGYTF
clone size: -
J gene: TRBJ1-2
V gene: TRBV11-2
D gene: -

CDR3 DNA: TGTGCCAGCAGCTATGCTACCAATAATTCACCCCTCCACTTT
CDR3 protein: CASSYATNNSPLHF
clone size: -
J gene: TRBJ1-6
V gene: TRBV5-4
D gene: -

CDR3 DNA: TGTGCCAGCAGCTTACCCCAGACAGTACAGGAAGCTTTCTTT
CDR3 protein: CASSLPQTVQEAFF
clone size: few
J gene: TRBJ1-1
V gene: TRBV7-9
D gene: -

CDR3 DNA: TGTGCCAGCAGCCCCGGACTAGCGGGGACCGGGGAGCTGTTTTTT
CDR3 protein: CASSPGLAGTGELFF
clone size: -
J gene: TRBJ2-2
V gene: TRBV5-4
D gene: TRBD2

CDR3 DNA: TGTGCCAGCTCACTAGGAACCGGGACAGGGAATGAAAAACTGTTTTTT
CDR3 protein: CASSLGTGTGNEKLFF
clone size: -
J gene: TRBJ1-4
V gene: TRBV18
D gene: TRBD1

CDR3 DNA: TGTGCCAGCAGTGAAGCGCGAGGTTTTGCTAATTCACCCCTCCACTTT
CDR3 protein: CASSEARGFANSPLHF
clone size: -
J gene: TRBJ1-6
V gene: TRBV6-1
D gene: -

CDR3 DNA: TGTGCCAGCAGCGTAGGAGGCCTGCCGAAAACCTCCTACAATGAGCAGTTCTTC
CDR3 protein: CASSVGGLPKTSYNEQFF
clone size: -
J gene: TRBJ2-1
V gene: TRBV9
D gene: -

CDR3 DNA: TGTGCCAGCAGCGTAGGGGCACTTCCGAGCTACGAGCAGTACTTC
CDR3 protein: CASSVGALPSYEQYF
clone size: -
J gene: TRBJ2-7
V gene: TRBV9
D gene: -

CDR3 DNA: TGCGCCAGCAGTGCCCAGAGGGGGGGGAGTGAGACCCAGTACTTC
CDR3 protein: CASSAQRGGSETQYF
clone size: -
J gene: TRBJ2-5
V gene: TRBV10-2
D gene: -

CDR3 DNA: TGTGCCAGCAGCCAAGCGGGGTCGTGGGGAAACACCATATATTTT
CDR3 protein: CASSQAGSWGNTIYF
clone size: few
J gene: TRBJ1-3
V gene: TRBV7-6
D gene: -

CDR3 DNA: TGTGCCAGCAGCCCTGGGAGAACCTACAATGAGCAGTTCTTC
CDR3 protein: CASSPGRTYNEQFF
clone size: once
J gene: TRBJ2-1
V gene: TRBV28
D gene: -

CDR3 DNA: TGTGCCAGCAGCTTATCCGGGACAGGCCAAGAGACCCAGTACTTC
CDR3 protein: CASSLSGTGQETQYF
clone size: -
J gene: TRBJ2-5
V gene: TRBV11-3
D gene: TRBD1

CDR3 DNA: TGTGCCAGTAGTATAAAACAGGGAGCTACCTACGAGCAGTACTTC
CDR3 protein: CASSIKQGATYEQYF
clone size: -
J gene: TRBJ2-7
V gene: TRBV19
D gene: -

CDR3 DNA: TGTGCCAGCAGCAACAGGGGTTCTCCTGAAGCTTTCTTT
CDR3 protein: CASSNRGSPEAFF
clone size: -
J gene: TRBJ1-1
V gene: TRBV7-2
D gene: TRBD1

CDR3 DNA: TGTGCCAGCAGCAAGGAGGGGAAAAGGGGCTATGGCTACACCTTC
CDR3 protein: CASSKEGKRGYGYTF
clone size: -
J gene: TRBJ1-2
V gene: TRBV21-1
D gene: -

CDR3 DNA: TGTGCCAGCAGCCAAACTAGCGGGAGCGGCCAAGAGACCCAGTACTTC
CDR3 protein: CASSQTSGSGQETQYF
clone size: -
J gene: TRBJ2-5
V gene: TRBV14
D gene: TRBD2

CDR3 DNA: TGTGCCAGCAGTTACTCGATGGCAGGGGGCGCGACTGAAGCTTTCTTT
CDR3 protein: CASSYSMAGGATEAFF
clone size: few
J gene: TRBJ1-1
V gene: TRBV6-5
D gene: TRBD1

CDR3 DNA: TGTGCCAGCAGTGTAATATCCGCGGACAGGGGGCTCTATGGCTACACCTTC
CDR3 protein: CASSVISADRGLYGYTF
clone size: -
J gene: TRBJ1-2
V gene: TRBV28
D gene: TRBD1

CDR3 DNA: TGTGCCAGCAGTCGAGCGGGGGGGCCAGGCGGGGAGCTGTTTTTT
CDR3 protein: CASSRAGGPGGELFF
clone size: -
J gene: TRBJ2-2
V gene: TRBV6-4
D gene: TRBD2

CDR3 DNA: TGTGCCAGCAGCCAGACTAGCGGGAGTGATACGCAGTATTTT
CDR3 protein: CASSQTSGSDTQYF
clone size: -
J gene: TRBJ2-3
V gene: TRBV6-1
D gene: TRBD2

CDR3 DNA: TGTGCCAGTACGGGACAGTGGAACACTGAAGCTTTCTTT
CDR3 protein: CASTGQWNTEAFF
clone size: once
J gene: TRBJ1-1
V gene: TRBV2
D gene: TRBD1

CDR3 DNA: TGTGCCAGTAGTATTAGTTGGGCAGTTTCCTACGAGCAGTACTTC
CDR3 protein: CASSISWAVSYEQYF
clone size: -
J gene: TRBJ2-7
V gene: TRBV19
D gene: -

CDR3 DNA: TGTGCCAGCAGCACCTCGCCGAAAAGTAGCTCCTATAATTCACCCCTCCACTTT
CDR3 protein: CASSTSPKSSSYNSPLHF
clone size: -
J gene: TRBJ1-6
V gene: TRBV9
D gene: -

CDR3 DNA: TGTGCCAGCAGCAGTGGACAGACTCCCTACTACGAGCAGTACTTC
CDR3 protein: CASSSGQTPYYEQYF
clone size: -
J gene: TRBJ2-7
V gene: TRBV28
D gene: -

CDR3 DNA: TGTGCCAGCAGCTTGCTTTTTGGAGCAACTAATGAAAAACTGTTTTTT
CDR3 protein: CASSLLFGATNEKLFF
clone size: few
J gene: TRBJ1-4
V gene: TRBV11-3
D gene: -

CDR3 DNA: TGTGCCAGCAGCCTAGGAGGTGCGGGGGGATCCTACAATGAGCAGTTCTTC
CDR3 protein: CASSLGGAGGSYNEQFF
clone size: -
J gene: TRBJ2-1
V gene: TRBV7-8
D gene: TRBD2

CDR3 DNA: TGTGCCAGCAGCTTGGGGGGACAGAGGTACAATGAGCAGTTCTTC
CDR3 protein: CASSLGGQRYNEQFF
clone size: -
J gene: TRBJ2-1
V gene: TRBV5-4
D gene: TRBD1

CDR3 DNA: TGTGCCAGCAGCTCAGCGGGGCCGGGCAAAGATACGCAGTATTTT
CDR3 protein: CASSSAGPGKDTQYF
clone size: -
J gene: TRBJ2-3
V gene: TRBV7-9
D gene: TRBD2